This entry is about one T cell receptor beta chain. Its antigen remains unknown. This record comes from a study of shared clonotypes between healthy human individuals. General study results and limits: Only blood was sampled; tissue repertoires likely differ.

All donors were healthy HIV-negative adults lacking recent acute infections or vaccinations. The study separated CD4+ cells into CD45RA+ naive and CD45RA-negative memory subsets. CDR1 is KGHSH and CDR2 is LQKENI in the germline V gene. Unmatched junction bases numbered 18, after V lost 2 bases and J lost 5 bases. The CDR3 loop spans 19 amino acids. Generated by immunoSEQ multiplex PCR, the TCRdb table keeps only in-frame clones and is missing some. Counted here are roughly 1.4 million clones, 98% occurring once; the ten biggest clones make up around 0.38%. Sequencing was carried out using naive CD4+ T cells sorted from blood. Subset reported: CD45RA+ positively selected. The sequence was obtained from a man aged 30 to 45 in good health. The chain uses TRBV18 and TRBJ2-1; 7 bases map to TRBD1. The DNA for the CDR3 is TGTGCCAGCTCACCATTACAGGGGAGAAGGGGTGAGCAGGACAATGAGCAGTTCTTC. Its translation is CASSPLQGRRGEQDNEQFF.